Shown below are 6 T cell receptor beta chains from a single sample sequenced in a study of blood T cell repertoires in COVID-19. Libraries were prepared by immunoSEQ multiplex PCR; TCRdb keeps only in-frame clonotypes and omits some of them. The sample includes fewer than 65,000 clones, around 85% of them seen just once. The sample comprised peripheral blood. The receptor source for this set is a man between 60 and 75 years old with acute or convalescent COVID-19.

V is TRBV6-5 and J is TRBJ2-7; TRBD1 matches at 7 bases. Per the germline V gene, CDR1 is MNHEY and CDR2 is SVGAGI. This CDR3 has 11 amino acids. V gave up 8 bases and J gave up 3 bases; unmatched junction bases: 1. The CDR3 here is CASQGVYEQYF. CDR3 coding DNA: TGTGCCAGCCAGGGGGTCTACGAGCAGTACTTC.

The CDR3 loop reads CASSVTSSQETQYF. CDR3 sequence (DNA): TGTGCCAGCAGCGTGACTAGCAGCCAAGAGACCCAGTACTTC. V gene TRBV7-9 combines with J gene TRBJ2-5, with 7 bases aligning to TRBD2. V gave up 5 bases and J gave up 1 base; unmatched junction bases: 4. The germline V gene encodes CDR1 SEHNR and CDR2 FQNEAQ (reference sequence). The CDR3 spans 14 residues.

The V and J genes are TRBV6-5 and TRBJ2-7; D remains unclear. From germline, CDR1 is MNHEY and CDR2 SVGAGI. CDR3 length equals 14 residues. The V end lost 7 bases, the J end lost 0 bases, and 13 bases lay between the germline ends. The CDR3 bases are TGTGCCAGCACCTTTACAGAGAACTCCTACGAGCAGTACTTC. Its protein product is CASTFTENSYEQYF.

The chain combines TRBV27 with TRBJ1-6, with TRBD1 matching 8 bases. Germline loops: CDR1 MNHEY, CDR2 SMNVEV (reference sequence). J gave up 10 bases and V 6 bases, and 11 bases lay outside the gene matches. CDR3 length equals 15 residues. In nucleotides, the CDR3 is TGTGCCAGCAGACAAACCACAGGGGGAAAATCACCCCTCCACTTT. Its protein is CASRQTTGGKSPLHF.

The J gene is TRBJ2-7, the V gene TRBV25-1; D uncertain. With 3 bases removed from V and 2 bases from J, the gap between germline ends came to 8 bases. The CDR3 has 13 amino acids. CDR1 is MGHDK and CDR2 is SYGVNS in the germline V gene. In DNA, the CDR3 is TGTGCCAGCAGTGATGGCAATACCTACGAGCAGTACTTC. Protein sequence: CASSDGNTYEQYF.

The gene calls are TRBV19 and TRBJ2-5, with 12 bases identical to TRBD2. The J segment lost 1 base and the V segment lost 6 bases, leaving 3 bases of the junction unmatched. Per the germline V gene, CDR1 is LNHDA and CDR2 is SQIVND (reference sequence). There are 15 residues in the CDR3. Here the CDR3 DNA reads TGTGCCAGTAGAACTAGCGGGAGGTCCCAAGAGACCCAGTACTTC. Protein: CASRTSGRSQETQYF.